Listed below are T cell receptor beta chains from one sample, sequenced in a study of T cells after posttransplantation cyclophosphamide. Assay used: immunoSEQ multiplex PCR; TCRdb lists only in-frame clones, some missing. The sample consists of about 32,000 clones, over 85% of them appearing once. Sequenced input: PBMCs. These receptors were obtained from a woman in her thirties or forties with a blood cancer, CMV-positive, and with a related stem cell donor. Both conserved end residues are trimmed from each CDR3.

V,J,CDR3
TRBV5-4,TRBJ1-1,ASSPKQGDTEAF
TRBV22-1,TRBJ1-2,PGSGPTGNYGYT
TRBV13,TRBJ1-4,ASSLGPGGLNEKLF
TRBV6-1,TRBJ1-1,ASGNPGQGGNEAF
TRBV2,TRBJ1-1,ANRDFPNTEAF
TRBV23-1,TRBJ1-2,ASSNYSPGGRYGYT
TRBV12-5,TRBJ1-5,ASGLSDQPQH
TRBV28,TRBJ1-5,ASTDRANQPQH
TRBV4-3,TRBJ1-1,ASSQEGGVRTEAF
TRBV6-5,TRBJ1-6,ASSYERQGARSPLH
TRBV5-1,TRBJ2-5,ASSLGGAGGQETQY
TRBV14,TRBJ2-5,ASSQDGLAGWQETQY
TRBV25-1,TRBJ2-7,ASSAGTAYEQY
TRBV7-8,TRBJ2-1,ASSSDRLAINEQF
TRBV4-1,TRBJ1-5,ASSQIQGNNQPQH
TRBV29-1,TRBJ2-5,SVESGGGTQY
TRBV5-1,TRBJ2-3,ASSMLAGGRTDTQY
TRBV7-2,TRBJ2-2,ASSSRLAQNTGELF
TRBV5-6,TRBJ1-6,ASSLGDSVSPLH
TRBV18,TRBJ1-1,ASSPDRATEAF
TRBV6-1,TRBJ2-1,ASSEAHSEQF
TRBV4-3,TRBJ2-1,ASSQVRTGVRNEQF
TRBV7-9,TRBJ2-2,ASSSLGQGPGELF
TRBV7-6,TRBJ1-1,ASSPFRETEAF
TRBV13,TRBJ2-1,ASSPGRGEGVYNEQF
TRBV5-4,TRBJ2-5,ASRQGLETQY